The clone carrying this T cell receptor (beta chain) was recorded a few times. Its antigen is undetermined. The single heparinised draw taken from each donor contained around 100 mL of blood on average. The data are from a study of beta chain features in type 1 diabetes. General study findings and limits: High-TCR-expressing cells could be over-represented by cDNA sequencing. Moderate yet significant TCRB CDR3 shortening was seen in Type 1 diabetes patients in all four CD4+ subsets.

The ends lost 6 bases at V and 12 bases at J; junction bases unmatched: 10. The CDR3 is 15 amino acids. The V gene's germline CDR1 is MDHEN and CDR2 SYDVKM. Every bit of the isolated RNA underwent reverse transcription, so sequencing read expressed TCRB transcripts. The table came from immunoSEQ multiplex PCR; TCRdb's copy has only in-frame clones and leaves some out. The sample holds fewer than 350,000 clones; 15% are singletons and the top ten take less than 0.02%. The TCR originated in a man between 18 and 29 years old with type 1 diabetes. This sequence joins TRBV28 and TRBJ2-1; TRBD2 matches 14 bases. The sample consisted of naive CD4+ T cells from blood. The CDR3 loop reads CASSLGTSGRRGQFF. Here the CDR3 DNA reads TGTGCCAGCAGCCTCGGGACTAGCGGGAGAAGAGGGCAGTTCTTC.